This TCR beta chain was identified during a study of blood T cell repertoires in COVID-19. Study at large: Acute and convalescent COVID-19 specimens originated in the United States, Italy and Spain. PBMCs, B-cell-depleted T cells, or T cells were the source of the cDNA or gDNA that made up the material.

Living in under 30 US areas, the participants were between roughly 18 and 89 years of age. As handled by the study authors: Reference gene primer amplification in the assay estimated nucleated cell counts. The repertoire was sequenced with immunoSEQ multiplex PCR; TCRdb's copy has only in-frame clones and lacks some. V and J calls and clone size are those listed in that table; D and trimming were worked out from the DNA. The data contain some 170,000 clones, approximately 82% of them singletons. The sample taken for sequencing was PBMCs or T cells enriched from blood (not recorded which). This clonotype originated in a woman between 50 and 59 years old who had recovered from COVID-19.

CDR3 coding DNA: TGTGCCAGCAGCTTATCTTTCGGGGGCCAAGAGACCCAGTACTTC. The encoded protein is CASSLSFGGQETQYF. The chain carries TRBV11-3 and TRBJ2-5, with D perhaps matching TRBD2 (6 bases). The V gene's germline CDR1 is SGHNT and CDR2 YENEEA. The CDR3 is made up of 15 amino acids. Trimming stripped 2 bases from V and 1 base from J, with 11 bases between.